The rows below give T cell receptor beta chains drawn from one sample of a study of cytomegalovirus exposure and HLA in healthy donors. Only in-frame clones appear in the TCRdb table, and some are missing; sequencing was by immunoSEQ multiplex PCR. Seen here are under 200,000 clones, over 75% observed once, and the top ten hold about 1.9%. Sequenced material: PBMCs. These receptor sequences come from a woman aged 18-29 years in good health and CMV-seronegative. The CDR3 runs from the conserved cysteine through the conserved F or W. The order of the fields is V gene, J gene, CDR3 length, D gene, clone size, CDR3 protein, CDR3 DNA. The D gene is left open where the match is weak. Size values are once, few and many counts, or a class for expanded clones, and some rows have none.

TRBV25-1	TRBJ2-5	16	.	.	CASSGNWDFYQETQYF	TGTGCCAGCAGTGGAAACTGGGACTTCTATCAAGAGACCCAGTACTTC
TRBV4-1	TRBJ1-2	18	.	few	CASSPILPSRSLGYGYTF	TGCGCCAGCAGCCCTATCCTACCCTCTCGGAGCCTAGGCTATGGCTACACCTTC
TRBV5-1	TRBJ2-3	13	.	.	CASSFSSTDTQYF	TGCGCCAGCAGCTTTTCTAGCACAGATACGCAGTATTTT
TRBV5-8	TRBJ2-1	15	TRBD2	.	CASSPGTSGYNEQFF	TGTGCCAGCAGCCCCGGGACTAGCGGGTACAATGAGCAGTTCTTC
TRBV7-2	TRBJ2-3	14	TRBD1	.	CASSPGTAFDTQYF	TGTGCCAGCAGCCCCGGGACAGCATTTGATACGCAGTATTTT
TRBV6-5	TRBJ2-1	15	.	.	CASSYSDSFYNEQFF	TGTGCCAGCAGTTACTCGGACAGTTTCTACAATGAGCAGTTCTTC
TRBV5-1	TRBJ2-5	13	TRBD2	.	CASRYSGDKTQYF	TGCGCCAGCAGGTATAGCGGGGATAAGACCCAGTACTTC
TRBV28	TRBJ2-2	16	TRBD1	.	CASSGRLDRSTAELFF	TGTGCCAGCAGTGGACGACTGGACAGGTCGACGGCGGAGCTGTTTTTT
TRBV21-1	TRBJ2-1	18	.	.	CASSNSLKGQGLGNEQFF	TGTGCCAGCAGCAATTCCCTGAAGGGGCAGGGGCTGGGTAATGAGCAGTTCTTC
TRBV28	TRBJ1-4	14	.	once	CASSLGSEGEKLFF	TGTGCCAGCAGTTTGGGGTCAGAGGGAGAAAAACTGTTTTTT
TRBV10-2	TRBJ1-2	13	TRBD1	.	CASSADRVDGYTF	TGCGCCAGCAGTGCGGACAGGGTAGATGGCTACACCTTC
TRBV6-1	TRBJ2-7	15	TRBD1	.	CASSTRDSRSYEQYF	TGTGCCAGCAGCACAAGGGACAGCCGCTCCTACGAGCAGTACTTC
TRBV18	TRBJ2-3	12	.	.	CASSWATDTQYF	TGTGCCAGCTCTTGGGCCACAGATACGCAGTATTTT
TRBV10-1	TRBJ2-7	13	.	.	CASSLQNSYEQYF	TGCGCCAGCAGTCTTCAGAATTCCTACGAGCAGTACTTC
TRBV2	TRBJ1-2	15	TRBD1	.	CASRGTGIENYGYTF	TGTGCCAGCAGGGGGACAGGGATTGAGAACTATGGCTACACCTTC
TRBV30	TRBJ2-3	12	.	.	CAWNYLTDTQYF	TGTGCCTGGAACTATCTCACAGATACGCAGTATTTT
TRBV9	TRBJ2-2	17	TRBD1	few	CASSADRGTANTGELFF	TGTGCCAGCAGCGCAGACAGGGGGACCGCGAACACCGGGGAGCTGTTTTTT
TRBV6-6	TRBJ1-5	14	TRBD1	.	CASSTDREVQPQHF	TGTGCCAGCAGTACGGACAGGGAGGTTCAGCCCCAGCATTTT
TRBV4-1	TRBJ2-1	18	TRBD2	.	CASSQDPGTSGTYNEQFF	TGCGCCAGCAGCCAAGACCCCGGGACTAGCGGGACCTACAATGAGCAGTTCTTC
TRBV6-5	TRBJ1-5	15	.	.	CASSSSRDNLQPQHF	TGTGCCAGCAGTTCGTCCCGGGACAATCTCCAGCCCCAGCATTTT
TRBV29-1	TRBJ1-5	13	.	.	CSVVTTLGQPQHF	TGCAGCGTTGTGACAACCCTCGGTCAGCCCCAGCATTTT
TRBV7-9	TRBJ2-1	16	.	.	CASSLGGVWLNNEQFF	TGTGCCAGCAGCTTAGGGGGGGTGTGGCTCAACAATGAGCAGTTCTTC
TRBV18	TRBJ2-1	15	TRBD2	.	CASSPGGGVRNEQFF	TGTGCCAGCTCACCGGGCGGGGGGGTTCGCAATGAGCAGTTCTTC
TRBV6-1	TRBJ1-5	16	TRBD1	few	CASSVSAGGLAQPQHF	TGTGCCAGCAGTGTCTCGGCAGGGGGCCTGGCTCAGCCCCAGCATTTT
TRBV7-9	TRBJ1-1	12	.	.	CASSPPSGEAFF	TGTGCCAGCAGCCCCCCCTCAGGTGAAGCTTTCTTT
TRBV7-9	TRBJ2-7	15	TRBD1	.	CASSVTGTGAYEQYF	TGTGCCAGCAGCGTTACCGGGACAGGGGCATACGAGCAGTACTTC
TRBV9	TRBJ1-2	13	.	.	CASSVGGSQGYTF	TGTGCCAGCAGCGTAGGCGGGAGCCAGGGCTACACCTTC
TRBV5-6	TRBJ2-7	14	TRBD2	.	CASSLWGYLAGEHF	TGTGCCAGCAGCTTGTGGGGGTACCTAGCGGGCGAGCACTTC
TRBV2	TRBJ2-2	16	.	.	CAFPAPRWGDTGELFF	TGTGCCTTCCCGGCGCCTAGGTGGGGAGACACCGGGGAGCTGTTTTTT
TRBV7-2	TRBJ1-2	14	.	.	CASSLRTANYGYTF	TGTGCCAGCAGCTTACGAACGGCTAACTATGGCTACACCTTC
TRBV27	TRBJ1-1	15	.	.	CASSLKAGLPTEAFF	TGTGCCAGCAGTTTAAAGGCAGGGCTCCCCACTGAAGCTTTCTTT
TRBV19	TRBJ1-1	14	.	.	CASSIARANTEAFF	TGTGCCAGTAGTATAGCCAGGGCTAACACTGAAGCTTTCTTT
TRBV7-7	TRBJ2-5	16	.	once	CASSLGTQGGGETQYF	TGTGCCAGCAGCCTTGGGACGCAGGGAGGAGGAGAGACCCAGTACTTC
TRBV7-9	TRBJ2-1	16	TRBD1	.	CASSLWTGSSYNEQFF	TGTGCCAGCAGCCTCTGGACAGGGAGCTCCTACAATGAGCAGTTCTTC
TRBV7-9	TRBJ2-5	13	.	.	CASGEQGSETQYF	TGTGCCAGCGGCGAACAGGGAAGCGAGACCCAGTACTTC
TRBV28	TRBJ1-2	12	.	.	CASRPGDYGYTF	TGTGCCAGCAGACCAGGGGACTATGGCTACACCTTC